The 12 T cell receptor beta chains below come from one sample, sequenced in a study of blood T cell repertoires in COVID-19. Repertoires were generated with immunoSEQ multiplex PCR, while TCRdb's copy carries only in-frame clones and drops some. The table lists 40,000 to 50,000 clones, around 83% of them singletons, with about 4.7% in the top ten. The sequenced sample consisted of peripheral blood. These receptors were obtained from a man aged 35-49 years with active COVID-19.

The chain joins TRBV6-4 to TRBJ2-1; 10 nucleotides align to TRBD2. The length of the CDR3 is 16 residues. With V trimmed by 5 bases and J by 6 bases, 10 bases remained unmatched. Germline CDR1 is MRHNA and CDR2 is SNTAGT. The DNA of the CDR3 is TGTGCCAGCAGTTCTCCTCGGACTAGCGGATCCAATGAGCAGTTCTTC. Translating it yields CASSSPRTSGSNEQFF.

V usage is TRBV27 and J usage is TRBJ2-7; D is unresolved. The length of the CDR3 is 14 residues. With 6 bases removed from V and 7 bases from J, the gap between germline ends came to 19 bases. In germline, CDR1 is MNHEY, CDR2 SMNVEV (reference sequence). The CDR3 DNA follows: TGTGCCAGCAGCTTCCTCACAATCCCCGGGGAGCAGTACTTC. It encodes CASSFLTIPGEQYF.

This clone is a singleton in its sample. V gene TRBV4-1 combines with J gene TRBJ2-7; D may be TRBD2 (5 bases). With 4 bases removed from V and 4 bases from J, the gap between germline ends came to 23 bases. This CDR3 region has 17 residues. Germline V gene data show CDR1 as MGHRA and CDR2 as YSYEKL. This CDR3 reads CASSRTTEASKSYEQYF. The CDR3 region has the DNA TGCGCCAGCAGCCGAACTACGGAGGCTAGCAAATCTTACGAGCAGTACTTC.

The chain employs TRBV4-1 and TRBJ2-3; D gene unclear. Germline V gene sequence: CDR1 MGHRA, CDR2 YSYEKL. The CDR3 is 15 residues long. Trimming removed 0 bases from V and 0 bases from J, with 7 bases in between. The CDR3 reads CASSQDYGSTDTQYF. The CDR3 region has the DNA TGCGCCAGCAGCCAAGACTATGGTAGCACAGATACGCAGTATTTT.

CDR3 region: CASSLKRLAFTDTQYF. The CDR3 nucleotides read TGTGCCAGCAGCTTAAAAAGGCTAGCCTTCACAGATACGCAGTATTTT. This chain uses TRBV7-9 with TRBJ2-3; a possible D gene is TRBD2 (5 bases). CDR3 length: 16 residues. Trimming shortened V by 2 bases and J by 2 bases, and 14 bases separated the two germline ends. CDR1 and CDR2 from the germline V gene are SEHNR and FQNEAQ (reference sequence).

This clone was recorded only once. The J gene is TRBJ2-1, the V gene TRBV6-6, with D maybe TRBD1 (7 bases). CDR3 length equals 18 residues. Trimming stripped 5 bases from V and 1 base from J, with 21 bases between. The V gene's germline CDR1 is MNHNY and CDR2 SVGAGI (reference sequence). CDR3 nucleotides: TGTGCCAGCAGTCCCCCTGGGGGTGCAGGGGGGTCCTACAATGAGCAGTTCTTC. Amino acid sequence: CASSPPGGAGGSYNEQFF.

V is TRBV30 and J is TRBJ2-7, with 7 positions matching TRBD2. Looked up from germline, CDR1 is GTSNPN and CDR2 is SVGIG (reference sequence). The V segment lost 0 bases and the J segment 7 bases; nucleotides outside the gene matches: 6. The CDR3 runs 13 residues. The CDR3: CAWSVPGRREQYF. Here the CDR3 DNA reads TGTGCCTGGAGTGTACCCGGGAGGCGGGAGCAGTACTTC.

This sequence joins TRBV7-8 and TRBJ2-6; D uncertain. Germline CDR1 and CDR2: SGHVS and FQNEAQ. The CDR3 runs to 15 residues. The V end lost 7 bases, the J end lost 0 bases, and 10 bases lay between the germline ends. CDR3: CASTPSVSGANVLTF. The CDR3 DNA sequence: TGTGCCAGCACCCCGAGCGTCTCTGGGGCCAACGTCCTGACTTTC.

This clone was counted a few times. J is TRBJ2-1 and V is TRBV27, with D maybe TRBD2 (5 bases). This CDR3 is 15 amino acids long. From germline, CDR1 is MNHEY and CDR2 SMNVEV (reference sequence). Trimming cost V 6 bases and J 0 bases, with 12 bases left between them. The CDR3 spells CASRIASSSYNEQFF. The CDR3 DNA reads TGTGCCAGCAGAATCGCTAGCAGCTCCTACAATGAGCAGTTCTTC.

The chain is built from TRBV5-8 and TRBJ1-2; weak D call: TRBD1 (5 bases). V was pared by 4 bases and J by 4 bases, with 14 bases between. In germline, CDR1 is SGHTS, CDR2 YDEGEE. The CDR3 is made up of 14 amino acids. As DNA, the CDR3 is TGTGCCAGCAGCCCTGAACGGGGACTCTATGGCTACACCTTC. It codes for CASSPERGLYGYTF.

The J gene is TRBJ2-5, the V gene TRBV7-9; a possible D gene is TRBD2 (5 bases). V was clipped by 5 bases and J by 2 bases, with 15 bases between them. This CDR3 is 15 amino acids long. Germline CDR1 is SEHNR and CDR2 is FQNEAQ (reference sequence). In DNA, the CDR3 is TGTGCCAGCAGCCAAGCGGCCTTCCCGCAAGAGACCCAGTACTTC. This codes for CASSQAAFPQETQYF.

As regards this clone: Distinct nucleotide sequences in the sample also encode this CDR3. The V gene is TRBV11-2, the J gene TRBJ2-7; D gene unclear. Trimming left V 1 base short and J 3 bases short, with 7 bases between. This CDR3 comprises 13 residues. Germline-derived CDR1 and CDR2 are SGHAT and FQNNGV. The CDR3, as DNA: TGTGCCAGCAGCTTAGGTCAGAACTACGAGCAGTACTTC. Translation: CASSLGQNYEQYF.